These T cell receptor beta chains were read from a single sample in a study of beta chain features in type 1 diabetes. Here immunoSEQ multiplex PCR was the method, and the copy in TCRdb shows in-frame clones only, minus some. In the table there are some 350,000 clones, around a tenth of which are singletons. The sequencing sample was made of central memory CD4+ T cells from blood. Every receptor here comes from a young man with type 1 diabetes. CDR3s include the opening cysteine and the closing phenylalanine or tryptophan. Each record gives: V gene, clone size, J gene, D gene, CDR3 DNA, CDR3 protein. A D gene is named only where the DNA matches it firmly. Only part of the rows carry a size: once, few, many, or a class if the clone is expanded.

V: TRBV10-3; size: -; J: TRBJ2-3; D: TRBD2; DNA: TGTGCCGGGGGGAGGGGCATTGATACGCAGTATTTT; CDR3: CAGGRGIDTQYF
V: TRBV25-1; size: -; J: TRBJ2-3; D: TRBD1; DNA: TGTGCCAGCAACTTGGGGACAGGGCGAACAGATACGCAGTATTTT; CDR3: CASNLGTGRTDTQYF
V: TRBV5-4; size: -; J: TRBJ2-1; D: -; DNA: TGTGCCAGCAGCTCCAGGTCCACTCCCTACAATGAGCAGTTCTTC; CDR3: CASSSRSTPYNEQFF
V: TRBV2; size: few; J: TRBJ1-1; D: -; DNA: TGTGCCAGCAGTGCCTACACTGAAGCTTTCTTT; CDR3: CASSAYTEAFF
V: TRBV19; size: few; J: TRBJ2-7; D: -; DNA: TGTGCCAGTAGTCCTCAACGGGACAAGTACTACGAGCAGTACTTC; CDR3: CASSPQRDKYYEQYF
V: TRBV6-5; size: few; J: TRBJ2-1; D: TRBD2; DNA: TGTGCCAGCAGTTACTCACAACTAGCGGGGTACAATGAGCAGTTCTTC; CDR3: CASSYSQLAGYNEQFF
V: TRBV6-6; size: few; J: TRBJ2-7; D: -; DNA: TGTGCCAGCAGTCTCGACTTAGCCCTAAGCGAGCAGTACTTC; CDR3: CASSLDLALSEQYF
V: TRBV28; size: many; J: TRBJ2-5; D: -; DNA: TGTGCCAGCATGTTTAATGATGGGACCCAGTACTTC; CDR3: CASMFNDGTQYF
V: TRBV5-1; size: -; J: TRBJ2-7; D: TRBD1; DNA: TGCGCCAGCAGCTTGGGGGACAGGGTGCACGAGCAGTACTTC; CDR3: CASSLGDRVHEQYF
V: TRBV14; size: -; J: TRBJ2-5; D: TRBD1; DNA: TGTGCCCTCTGGCAGGGGGCTCAGGTAATGGAGACCCAGTACTTC; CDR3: CALWQGAQVMETQYF
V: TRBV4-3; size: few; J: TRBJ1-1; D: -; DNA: TGCGCCAGCAGCCAAGAGACAGGGAACACTGAAGCTTTCTTT; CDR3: CASSQETGNTEAFF
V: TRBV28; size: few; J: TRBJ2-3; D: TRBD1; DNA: TGTGCCAGCAGTCTTCCGGGACAGGGATTCACAGATACGCAGTATTTT; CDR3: CASSLPGQGFTDTQYF
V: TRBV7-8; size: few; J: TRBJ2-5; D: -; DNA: TGTGCCAGCGGACCGATCCAAGAGACCCAGTACTTC; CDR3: CASGPIQETQYF
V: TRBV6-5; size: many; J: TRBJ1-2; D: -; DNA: TGTGCCAGCAGTTACACCCACCTTCGTGATGGCTACACCTTC; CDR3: CASSYTHLRDGYTF
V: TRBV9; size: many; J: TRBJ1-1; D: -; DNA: TGTGCCAGCAGCGCAACGATCGGGAACACTGAAGCTTTCTTT; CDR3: CASSATIGNTEAFF
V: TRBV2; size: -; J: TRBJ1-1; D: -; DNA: TGTGCCAGCAAACAGGGATGGCCCGAAGACACTGAAGCTTTCTTT; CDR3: CASKQGWPEDTEAFF
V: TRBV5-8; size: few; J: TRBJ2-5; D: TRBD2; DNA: TGTGCCAGCAGCTTGGAGGGCGGGAGGAAGGAAGAGACCCAGTACTTC; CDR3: CASSLEGGRKEETQYF
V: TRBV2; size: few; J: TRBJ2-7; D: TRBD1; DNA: TGTGCCAGCATGGGACAGGGGGCTTACGAGCAGTACTTC; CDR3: CASMGQGAYEQYF
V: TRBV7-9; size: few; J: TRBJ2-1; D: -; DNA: TGTGCCAGCAGCTTAGCGAGATGGTCCCTCAGAGAGCAGTTCTTC; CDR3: CASSLARWSLREQFF
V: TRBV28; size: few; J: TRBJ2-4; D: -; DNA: TGTGCCAGCAGTTTAGAGGGAGAGGGAAACATTCAGTACTTC; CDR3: CASSLEGEGNIQYF
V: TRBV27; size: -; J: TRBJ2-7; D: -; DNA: TGTGCCACCCGTACCATGCCGGCACCCACTCCGTACGAGCAGTACTTC; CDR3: CATRTMPAPTPYEQYF
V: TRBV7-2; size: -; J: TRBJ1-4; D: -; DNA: TGTGCCAGCAGCTTCTTGGGAGGGGCGACTGAAAAACTGTTTTTT; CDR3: CASSFLGGATEKLFF
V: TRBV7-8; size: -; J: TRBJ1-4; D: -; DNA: TGTGCCAGCAGCTTAGTCGCCGAAAAACTGTTTTTT; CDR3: CASSLVAEKLFF
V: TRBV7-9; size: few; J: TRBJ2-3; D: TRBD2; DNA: TGTGCCAGCAGTCCGGGACTAAGGGATACGCAGTATTTT; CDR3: CASSPGLRDTQYF
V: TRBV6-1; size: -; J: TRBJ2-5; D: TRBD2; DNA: TGTGCCAGCAGTGGACTAGCGGGAGTAACCCCGGACTTC; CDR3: CASSGLAGVTPDF
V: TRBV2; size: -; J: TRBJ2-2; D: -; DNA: TGTGCCAGCAGTTGGGGCGTAACCGGGGAGCTGTTTTTT; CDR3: CASSWGVTGELFF